This entry is about one TCR beta chain. The data originate from a study of blood T cell repertoires in COVID-19. Authors' analysis steps: Amplification of reference gene primers provided the estimated nucleated cell counts. Measured with immunoSEQ multiplex PCR; TCRdb has only the in-frame clones, and not every one. V and J calls and clone size are those listed in that table; D and trimming were worked out from the DNA. The sample lists some 250,000 clones; 70% to 90% were seen once. Germline CDR1 reads SGHKS; CDR2 reads YYEKEE (reference sequence). Germline trimming cut 3 bases from V and 5 bases from J; bases unmatched to any gene: 10. The CDR3 has 16 residues.

The chain couples TRBV5-5 to TRBJ2-1, with TRBD2 matching 8 bases. The source is a woman aged 25 to 39 who had recovered from COVID-19. The sequenced sample was peripheral blood. CDR3 DNA sequence: TGTGCCAGCAGCTCCCTGTGGCGGGGGGACAACAATGAGCAGTTCTTC. It codes for CASSSLWRGDNNEQFF.